A single TCR beta chain is shown here with its context. Its antigen is undetermined. Some clones are missing from TCRdb's copy, which holds only in-frame ones; the method was immunoSEQ multiplex PCR. The table lists several thousand clones, around 82% of them singletons. This sample is drawn from a study of immune evolution from preneoplasia to lung adenocarcinoma. Regarding the study as a whole: Top clone frequencies peaked in normal lung, apparently declining through invasive adenocarcinoma. Normal lung had highest clonality; later lesions appeared denser, more diverse.

Patients had resection in Japan or China between about 2014 and 2018. CDR3 length: 15 residues. Germline-derived CDR1 and CDR2 are SNHLY and FYNNEI. Unmatched junction bases numbered 3, after V lost 2 bases and J lost 6 bases. Sequenced input: FFPE adjacent normal lung tissue. This TCR was sampled from a person aged 60-80 years with lung adenocarcinoma. The rearrangement joins TRBV2 to TRBJ2-1; 11 bases are a match to TRBD2. The CDR3 is CASSEQTSGVNEQFF. The CDR3 bases are TGTGCCAGCAGTGAACAGACTAGCGGGGTCAATGAGCAGTTCTTC. The full variable domain, completed using reference TRBV2 and TRBJ2-1, is EPEVTQTPSHQVTQMGQEVILRCVPISNHLYFYWYRQILGQKVEFLVSFYNNEISEKSEIFDDQFSVERPDGSNFTLKIRSTKLEDSAMYFCASSEQTSGVNEQFFGPGTRLTVL.